Below, 25 T cell receptor beta chains from the same sample are listed, as sequenced in a study of blood T cell repertoires in COVID-19. Generated by immunoSEQ multiplex PCR, the TCRdb table keeps only in-frame clones and is missing some. The sample lists about 90,000 clones, around 85% occurring once. The sample taken for sequencing was peripheral blood. These receptors came from a woman between 65 and 79 years old with active or convalescent COVID-19.

V is TRBV3-1 (or the pseudogene TRBV3-2) and J is TRBJ2-6; no reliable D call. This CDR3 has 18 residues. Trimming took off 1 base at V and 3 bases at J, with 16 bases between the two ends. The germline V gene has CDR1 LGHDT and CDR2 YNNKEL (reference sequence). The CDR3 spells CASSQVSSPGYGANVLTF. As DNA, the CDR3 is TGTGCCAGCAGCCAAGTATCATCTCCAGGCTATGGGGCCAACGTCCTGACTTTC.

The chain joins TRBV6-5 to TRBJ1-3; D is perhaps TRBD1 (6 bases). The V and J ends lost 8 bases and 2 bases respectively, with 13 bases between them. The CDR3 spans 14 residues. Per germline, CDR1 MNHEY and CDR2 SVGAGI. The CDR3 bases are TGTGCCAGCTTCGCGGGGGCCCCTGGAAACACCATATATTTT. Protein product: CASFAGAPGNTIYF.

The chain is built from TRBV9 and TRBJ2-1; 7 bases are a match to TRBD1. Germline V CDR1 and CDR2: SGDLS, YYNGEE. CDR3 length: 16 residues. With 3 bases clipped from V and 5 bases from J, the junction kept 11 bases outside the gene matches. The CDR3 DNA follows: TGTGCCAGCAGCGCCTCGACAGGGACGTTGAACAATGAGCAGTTCTTC. Its protein product is CASSASTGTLNNEQFF.

This chain uses TRBV7-2 with TRBJ2-4; no definite D call. Germline values: CDR1 SGHTA, CDR2 FQGNSA. V lost 4 bases to trimming and J lost 6 bases, with 13 bases between them. The CDR3 is made up of 14 amino acids. The CDR3 sequence is CASSSTRSVNIQYF. CDR3 nucleotides: TGTGCCAGCAGCTCGACTCGTTCGGTAAACATTCAGTACTTC.

The chain joins TRBV19 to TRBJ1-2; D ambiguous. Trimming left V 3 bases short and J 4 bases short, with 15 bases between. There are 15 residues in the CDR3. Germline V gives CDR1 LNHDA, CDR2 SQIVND (reference sequence). The CDR3 sequence is CASSIMGQSSYGYTF. The DNA of the CDR3 is TGTGCCAGTAGTATTATGGGCCAATCGAGCTATGGCTACACCTTC. Full variable domain (missing parts from reference TRBV19 and TRBJ1-2): DGGITQSPKYLFRKEGQNVTLSCEQNLNHDAMYWYRQDPGQGLRLIYYSQIVNDFQKGDIAEGYSVSREKKESFPLTVTSAQKNPTAFYLCASSIMGQSSYGYTFGSGTRLTVV.

The chain has TRBV6-2 or TRBV6-3 and TRBJ2-1; the match to TRBD2 covers 13 bases. Germline values: CDR1 MNHEY, CDR2 SVGEGT. The CDR3 covers 20 residues. Losses at the gene ends were 5 bases for V and 0 bases for J; bases not matched to a gene: 13. Here the CDR3 DNA reads TGTGCCAGCAGTCCCCTGGCGGGACTAGCGGGGCGCCCCTCCTACAATGAGCAGTTCTTC. Protein sequence: CASSPLAGLAGRPSYNEQFF.

J is TRBJ2-7 and V is TRBV5-4; 8 bases are a match to TRBD1. CDR3 length: 13 residues. Trimming removed 1 base from V and 5 bases from J; junction bases left unmatched: 2. Germline CDR1 reads SGHNT; CDR2 reads YYREEE (reference sequence). The CDR3 is CASSLIQGDEQYF. The CDR3 DNA sequence: TGTGCCAGCAGCTTGATACAGGGGGACGAGCAGTACTTC. The whole variable domain, filled in from reference TRBV5-4 and TRBJ2-7, reads ETGVTQSPTHLIKTRGQQVTLRCSSQSGHNTVSWYQQALGQGPQFIFQYYREEENGRGNFPPRFSGLQFPNYSSELNVNALELDDSALYLCASSLIQGDEQYFGPGTRLTVT.

The V and J genes are TRBV4-1 and TRBJ1-4; perhaps TRBD1 as D (5 bases). Germline V gene sequence: CDR1 MGHRA, CDR2 YSYEKL. V was shortened by 4 bases and J by 5 bases, with 20 bases between the two germline ends. The CDR3 is 17 amino acids. This chain's CDR3 is CASSPTGRGLRNEKLFF. As DNA, the CDR3 is TGCGCCAGCAGCCCCACGGGGAGGGGCCTCAGAAATGAAAAACTGTTTTTT.

The rearrangement links TRBV6-6 to TRBJ2-3, with 7 bases identical to TRBD1. The germline V gene has CDR1 MNHNY and CDR2 SVGAGI (reference sequence). This CDR3 is 14 amino acids long. The V and J ends lost 0 bases and 7 bases, in that order; junction bases with no gene match: 4. The CDR3 nucleotides are TGTGCCAGCAGTTACTCGGAACAGGGGCATACGCAGTATTTT. Translated, it gives CASSYSEQGHTQYF.

The gene calls are TRBV5-4 and TRBJ2-3; 9 nucleotides match TRBD2. The germline V gene encodes CDR1 SGHNT and CDR2 YYREEE (reference sequence). J lost 6 bases, V lost 0 bases, and 5 bases had no gene match. CDR3 size: 15 residues. CDR3 bases: TGTGCCAGCAGCTTGGGACAGCGGGGGGCGGATACGCAGTATTTT. Amino acid sequence: CASSLGQRGADTQYF. Drawing the rest from reference TRBV5-4 and TRBJ2-3, the complete variable domain is ETGVTQSPTHLIKTRGQQVTLRCSSQSGHNTVSWYQQALGQGPQFIFQYYREEENGRGNFPPRFSGLQFPNYSSELNVNALELDDSALYLCASSLGQRGADTQYFGPGTRLTVL.

This rearrangement joins TRBV19 to TRBJ2-7, with a weak D call TRBD1 (6 bases). The CDR3 extends over 15 amino acids. V was shortened by 5 bases and J by 2 bases, with 16 bases between the two germline ends. Germline-derived CDR1 and CDR2 are LNHDA and SQIVND (reference sequence). The CDR3 reads CASSRTDLITYEQYF. CDR3 DNA sequence: TGTGCCAGTAGTCGGACAGACTTGATCACCTACGAGCAGTACTTC.

V is TRBV2 and J is TRBJ2-3; 9 bases are shared with TRBD2. Germline lookup yields CDR1 SNHLY and CDR2 FYNNEI. The CDR3 has 13 residues. The ends lost 7 bases at V and 5 bases at J; junction bases unmatched: 4. Here the CDR3 DNA reads TGTGCCAGCATGCGGGGGGGCGAAGATACGCAGTATTTT. Translated: CASMRGGEDTQYF. Complete variable domain (other parts from reference TRBV2 and TRBJ2-3): EPEVTQTPSHQVTQMGQEVILRCVPISNHLYFYWYRQILGQKVEFLVSFYNNEISEKSEIFDDQFSVERPDGSNFTLKIRSTKLEDSAMYFCASMRGGEDTQYFGPGTRLTVL.

Comment on this clone: At one end, the junction sequence differs from germline, possibly due to a read error. The chain carries TRBV5-1 and TRBJ2-7, with TRBD2 identical over 7 bases. CDR1 is SGHRS and CDR2 is YFSETQ in the germline V gene. The CDR3 spans 12 residues. Here the CDR3 DNA reads TGCGTCAGCCGAGGGAGGGGTTACGAGCAGTACTTC. This translates into CVSRGRGYEQYF.

The chain joins TRBV4-3 to TRBJ1-5; 7 bases agree with TRBD1. The V segment lost 1 base and the J segment 5 bases; nucleotides outside the gene matches: 11. This CDR3 has 17 residues. Looked up from germline, CDR1 is LGHNA and CDR2 is YSLEER. CDR3 protein: CASSQGTAGGFDQPQHF. The CDR3 bases are TGCGCCAGCAGCCAAGGGACGGCAGGGGGATTTGATCAGCCCCAGCATTTT.

J is TRBJ1-2 and V is TRBV5-1; D ambiguous. The CDR3 sequence is 12 residues long. The germline V gene has CDR1 SGHRS and CDR2 YFSETQ. V was shortened by 4 bases and J by 1 base, with 5 bases between the two germline ends. The CDR3 sequence: CASSEINYGYTF. Written as DNA, the CDR3 is TGCGCCAGCAGCGAGATTAACTATGGCTACACCTTC.

This clone turned up a few times. The chain carries TRBV6-4 and TRBJ2-3; D not certain. This CDR3 is 13 amino acids long. Trimming removed 2 bases at V and 7 bases at J, with 10 bases between. The V gene's germline CDR1 is MRHNA and CDR2 SNTAGT. The CDR3 loop is CASSDLRSNTQYF. CDR3 in DNA: TGTGCCAGCAGTGACCTACGATCGAATACGCAGTATTTT.

V is TRBV23-1 and J is TRBJ1-1; no firm D call. TRBV23-1 is given ORF status, its function remaining uncertain. The length of the CDR3 is 13 residues. V lost 1 base and J lost 4, with 7 bases in between. CDR3 in amino acids: CASSQFGVTEAFF. The CDR3 bases are TGCGCCAGCAGTCAATTCGGGGTCACTGAAGCTTTCTTT.

The chain links TRBV6-2 or TRBV6-3 to TRBJ2-5; 8 bases are shared with TRBD2. Unmatched junction bases numbered 19, after V lost 5 bases and J lost 8 bases. Germline assignment: CDR1 MNHEY and CDR2 SVGEGT. The CDR3 spans 17 residues. CDR3 in DNA: TGTGCCAGCAGTGCTATCGGCGGGGGGCCTACCAAGCGAACCCAGTACTTC. It specifies CASSAIGGGPTKRTQYF.

The rearrangement uses TRBV2 and TRBJ2-1; 12 bases agree with TRBD2. After removal of 4 bases from V and 10 bases from J, the junction contained 8 bases not matched to a gene. Germline loops: CDR1 SNHLY, CDR2 FYNNEI. This CDR3 contains 15 residues. CDR3 sequence (DNA): TGTGCCAGCAGTGCCTCTAGCGGGGGGGCCGAAGAGCAGTTCTTC. The encoded protein is CASSASSGGAEEQFF.

The rearrangement links TRBV15 to TRBJ2-7, with D possibly TRBD2 on 5 matching bases. Germline lookup yields CDR1 LNHNV and CDR2 YYDKDF (reference sequence). V was pared by 5 bases and J by 4 bases, with 21 bases between. The CDR3 totals 16 residues. As DNA, the CDR3 is TGTGCCACCAGCCTCGAGCGGAAGGGTGGACGGTACGAGCAGTACTTC. The encoded protein is CATSLERKGGRYEQYF.

This sequence joins TRBV20-1 and TRBJ1-4, with D perhaps matching TRBD1 (5 bases). This CDR3 has 15 residues. V was clipped by 3 bases and J by 0 bases, with 11 bases between them. From germline, CDR1 is DFQATT and CDR2 SNEGSKA (reference sequence). The CDR3 sequence: CSASRGDATNEKLFF. The CDR3 DNA reads as TGCAGTGCTAGTCGCGGGGACGCAACTAATGAAAAACTGTTTTTT.

In DNA, the CDR3 is TGTGCCACCAGCAGAGTTGGGGGGGGGCGCGATGAGCAGTTCTTC. It translates to CATSRVGGGRDEQFF. The V and J genes are TRBV15 and TRBJ2-1; D perhaps matches TRBD2 (7 bases). Trimming removed 1 base from V and 8 bases from J, with 15 bases in between. The CDR3 runs 15 residues. Per the germline V gene, CDR1 is LNHNV and CDR2 is YYDKDF (reference sequence).

The chain has TRBV4-2 and TRBJ1-6, with D unclear. Per germline, CDR1 LGHNA and CDR2 YNFKEQ. V was pared by 4 bases and J by 5 bases, with 15 bases between. The CDR3 runs to 16 residues. The CDR3 loop is CASSRTREVNNSPLHF. The CDR3 DNA is TGTGCCAGCAGCCGTACTAGGGAGGTGAATAATTCACCCCTCCACTTT.

The CDR3 DNA reads TGTGCCAGCAGTGACGTTTCGTGTGGCAATCAGCCCCAGCATTTT. Translated, it gives CASSDVSCGNQPQHF. The genes are TRBV6-4 and TRBJ1-5; D unclear. Germline V gene sequence: CDR1 MRHNA, CDR2 SNTAGT. Trimming removed 2 bases from V and 2 bases from J, with 10 bases in between. CDR3 length: 15 residues.

The rearrangement uses TRBV3-1 (or the pseudogene TRBV3-2) and TRBJ2-3; TRBD1 agrees at 8 bases. The CDR3 has 17 residues. CDR1 LGHDT and CDR2 YNNKEL come from the germline V gene (reference sequence). Germline trimming cut 3 bases from V and 4 bases from J; bases unmatched to any gene: 12. CDR3 region: CASSQEAPGGCPDTQYF. The CDR3 nucleotides are TGTGCCAGCAGCCAGGAAGCTCCAGGGGGCTGCCCAGATACGCAGTATTTT.